A selection of T cell receptor beta chains follows, all from one sample in a study of blood T cell repertoires in COVID-19. The repertoire was sequenced with immunoSEQ multiplex PCR; TCRdb's copy has only in-frame clones and lacks some. There are roughly 170,000 clones in the sample; under 90% occur only once, and roughly 12% lies in the top ten. The sample consisted of PBMCs or T cells enriched from blood (not recorded which). All receptors come from a man between 50 and 59 years old who had recovered from COVID-19. Each CDR3 is given with its conserved first and last residue. Fields, in order: V gene, D gene, CDR3 length, CDR3 protein. A D gene is named only where the DNA matches it firmly.

TRBV7-9 NA 15 CASSFESGNTNGYTF
TRBV25-1 TRBD1 15 CASLGQGADTGELFF
TRBV30 NA 15 CAWRVAGARVSGYTF
TRBV28 NA 14 CASIEASSYNEQFF
TRBV7-2 NA 15 CASSLAGPITLEQYF
TRBV7-8 TRBD1 15 CASSDYRGSYNEQFF
TRBV7-8 NA 14 CASSYRVGRAEAFF
TRBV5-5 NA 14 CASTLRDRLYEQYF
TRBV3-1/TRBV3-2 TRBD2 14 CASSQAGGKNEQFF
TRBV30 TRBD1 16 CAWSVPGRGQGNTIYF
TRBV4-1 NA 14 CASSQELAVPGYTF
TRBV11-1 NA 13 CASSRGTGTEAFF
TRBV7-9 TRBD1 16 CASSASGTGGTGELFF
TRBV20-1 TRBD2 14 CSASSRGGQAEQFF
TRBV24-1 NA 13 CATSEGVGSPLHF
TRBV2 NA 17 CASSEASVFSGANVLTF
TRBV5-1 TRBD2 14 CASSPGGPPDTQYF
TRBV13 TRBD1 15 CASSYGQGPYNEQFF
TRBV18 TRBD1 17 CASSPRQGTGLDTEAFF
TRBV18 NA 15 CASSPDPSSRETQYF
TRBV4-1 TRBD1 15 CASSQRLGQAYEQYF
TRBV6-1 NA 13 CASSEALGRGGHF
TRBV28 NA 11 CASSNGDTQYF
TRBV10-3 TRBD1 15 CAISTGTGITGELFF
TRBV7-8 NA 16 CASSLAGLLGNSPLHF
TRBV5-4 NA 20 CASSLNLQTTRKSGANVLTF
TRBV28 NA 13 CASSIIDRPKLFF
TRBV4-2 TRBD2 18 CASSQDPGIAGGRETQYF
TRBV5-1 NA 15 CASSLAERAPYEQYF
TRBV2 NA 14 CASSSREPYNEQFF
TRBV28 NA 15 CASSPPGDLSYEQYF
TRBV28 TRBD1 15 CASTKRQGARNEQLF
TRBV28 TRBD1 15 CASSSQGIGNYGYTF
TRBV3-1/TRBV3-2 NA 15 CASSQDLQSLYGYTF
TRBV13 TRBD2 16 CASSSRAGGRTDTQYF
TRBV19 NA 15 CASSILGETRNEQFF
TRBV5-1 TRBD2 16 CASSLTSGVAKNIQYF
TRBV28 TRBD1 14 CASSLTGGNYEQYF
TRBV5-1 NA 14 CASTVDSSTGEQYF
TRBV28 NA 12 CASGQSSYEQYF
TRBV3-1/TRBV3-2 TRBD1 12 CASSRTGDGYTF